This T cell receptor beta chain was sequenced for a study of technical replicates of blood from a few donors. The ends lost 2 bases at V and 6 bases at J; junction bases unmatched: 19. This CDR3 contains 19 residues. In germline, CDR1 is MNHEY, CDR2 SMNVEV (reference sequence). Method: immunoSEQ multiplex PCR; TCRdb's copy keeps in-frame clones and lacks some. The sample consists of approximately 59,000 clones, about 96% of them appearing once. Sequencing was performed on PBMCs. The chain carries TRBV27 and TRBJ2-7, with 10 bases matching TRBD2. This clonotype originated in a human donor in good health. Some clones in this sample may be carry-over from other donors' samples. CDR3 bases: TGTGCCAGCAGTTTACTGGAAGGACTAGCGGAACCCAAGCGGGTCGAGCAGTACTTC. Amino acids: CASSLLEGLAEPKRVEQYF.